These T cell receptor beta chains were read from a single sample in a study of identical twins. MiXCR, run by TCRdb on the 5' RACE reads, gives a single entry per CDR3 protein. The sample consists of about 900,000 distinct CDR3 sequences, about 12% of them appearing once. This sample was shared with a second study, whose subject was yellow fever vaccine responses in identical twins.

Sequences were obtained from PBMCs. The receptors originated from a young woman in good health. The CDR3 runs from the conserved cysteine through the conserved F or W. Fields, in order: clone size, D gene, J gene, V gene, CDR3 DNA, CDR3 protein. The D gene is left open where the match is weak. Clone sizes are given selectively: once, few, many, or a class where the clone is expanded.

.	.	TRBJ2-7	TRBV20-1	TGCAGTGCCCAACTCTCTTACGAGCAGTACTTC	CSAQLSYEQYF
many	.	TRBJ1-1	TRBV11-2	TGTGCCAGCAGCTTCACAACAGGGAGGTGGACTGAAGCTTTCTTT	CASSFTTGRWTEAFF
few	.	TRBJ2-4	TRBV5-1	TGCGCCAGCAGCTTCTCAGACATAGCCAAAAACATTCAGTACTTC	CASSFSDIAKNIQYF
many	.	TRBJ1-1	TRBV20-1	TGCAGTGCTGAGGCTTGGGGGGTGAACACTGAAGCTTTCTTT	CSAEAWGVNTEAFF
.	.	TRBJ1-5	TRBV12-5	TGTGCTAGTGGTTTGGACAGGGCACAGCCCCAGCATTTT	CASGLDRAQPQHF
.	.	TRBJ1-1	TRBV20-1	TGCAGTGCTAGAGGTGGGGGTCACACTGAAGCTTTCTTT	CSARGGGHTEAFF
.	.	TRBJ2-1	TRBV4-1	TGCGCCAGCAGCCAAGAGGGAAAAAGACTTTGCCCACCGTGCACGGAGCAGTTCTTC	CASSQEGKRLCPPCTEQFF
few	.	TRBJ1-1	TRBV18	TGTGCCAGCTCACCTCTGAGGTTTCAAGGTGACACTGAAGCTTTCTTT	CASSPLRFQGDTEAFF
few	TRBD2	TRBJ2-1	TRBV24-1	TGTGCCACCAGTGATCCAGCGGGAGCGACGTCCGGGAATGAGCAGTTCTTC	CATSDPAGATSGNEQFF
many	TRBD2	TRBJ2-1	TRBV24-1	TGTGCCACCAGTGATAACAGCGGGAGCTCCTACAATGAGCAGTTCTTC	CATSDNSGSSYNEQFF
many	.	TRBJ1-6	TRBV7-9	TGTGCCAGCAGCTTATTGGGGGACCGTATAGGTTCACCCCTCCACTTT	CASSLLGDRIGSPLHF
few	.	TRBJ2-3	TRBV25-1	TGTGCCAGCAGTGAACAGGGGACCCCCCGAAGTGCAGATACGCAGTATTTT	CASSEQGTPRSADTQYF
.	TRBD2	TRBJ2-1	TRBV29-1	TGCAGCGTACAACCGGGACTAGCGGGAGGGGAGCAGTTCTTC	CSVQPGLAGGEQFF
.	.	TRBJ2-7	TRBV28	TGTGCCAGCAGTTTACTGGGCGGGGACCGCTACGAGCAGTACTTC	CASSLLGGDRYEQYF
.	.	TRBJ1-1	TRBV5-1	TGCGCCAGCAGCTTTTCAGGGAGGCACACTGAAGCTTTCTTT	CASSFSGRHTEAFF
.	TRBD2	TRBJ2-1	TRBV5-5	TGTGCCAGCAGCCCCACTGGTGGGACTAGCGGGAACAATGAGCAGTTCTTC	CASSPTGGTSGNNEQFF
.	.	TRBJ2-7	TRBV4-2	TGTGCCAGCAGCCAAGATGGGGTAGGGACAAGCTACGAGCAGTACTTC	CASSQDGVGTSYEQYF
few	TRBD1	TRBJ2-2	TRBV4-1	TGCGCCAGCAGCCTCTCAGGGGGCAAGGACACCGGGGAGCTGTTTTTT	CASSLSGGKDTGELFF
.	TRBD2	TRBJ2-1	TRBV7-2	TGTGCCAGCAGCTTAGGTCGACTAGCGGGCAGTGAGCAGTTCTTC	CASSLGRLAGSEQFF
many	.	TRBJ2-1	TRBV12-3/TRBV12-4	TGTGCCAGCAGTTTCAGTCAGGGACTCTACAATGAGCAGTTCTTC	CASSFSQGLYNEQFF
.	.	TRBJ2-1	TRBV3-1	TGTGCCAGCAGCCGAGTGAATGAGCAGTTCTTC	CASSRVNEQFF
many	TRBD1	TRBJ1-2	TRBV12-3/TRBV12-4	TGTGCCAGCACCCCAGGGACAGGGTCAGCGTGCACCTTC	CASTPGTGSACTF
few	.	TRBJ2-5	TRBV20-1	TGCAGTGCTAGTATGGACATCAGAGAGACCCAGTACTTC	CSASMDIRETQYF
.	TRBD2	TRBJ2-1	TRBV12-3/TRBV12-4	TGTACCATCAGTTTAGCGCTGTTGGGGACTAGCGGCGTAAATGAGCAGTTCTTC	CTISLALLGTSGVNEQFF
.	.	TRBJ2-5	TRBV6-1	TGTGCCAGCAGCCCAGGCGGGGCAGGCTTCTACCAAGAGACCCAGTACTTC	CASSPGGAGFYQETQYF
.	TRBD1	TRBJ1-1	TRBV4-1	TGCGCCAGCAGCCAAGCTCGACAGGGAGCAAACACTGAAGCTTTCTTT	CASSQARQGANTEAFF
few	.	TRBJ1-3	TRBV28	TGTGCCACCCGGACGGCCTCTGGAAACACCATATATTTT	CATRTASGNTIYF
few	TRBD1	TRBJ1-5	TRBV20-1	TGCAGTGCTAGGGGACAGGGGGGCAATCAGCCCCAGCATTTT	CSARGQGGNQPQHF
.	.	TRBJ1-1	TRBV11-2	TGTGCCAGCAGCTTGTTCCCGAACACTGAAGCTTTCTTT	CASSLFPNTEAFF
many	.	TRBJ1-5	TRBV20-1	TGCAGTGCTAGCCGTGGGGCTAATCAGCCCCAGCATTTT	CSASRGANQPQHF
few	TRBD2	TRBJ2-4	TRBV15	TGTGCCACCAGCAGAGATCTGGCGGGAGGGCTAGCCAAAAACATTCAGTACTTC	CATSRDLAGGLAKNIQYF
.	TRBD1	TRBJ2-1	TRBV20-1	TGCAGTGCGACCGGGACAGGGACTGAGCAGTTCTTC	CSATGTGTEQFF
few	TRBD1	TRBJ2-1	TRBV6-1	TGTGCCAGCAGCCGCCGTTCGGGACAGGGGATCCATGAGCAGTTCTTC	CASSRRSGQGIHEQFF
few	.	TRBJ2-7	TRBV12-3/TRBV12-4	TGTGCCAGCAGTTTCAGGATGGACGGGAGCTCCTACGAGCAGTACTTC	CASSFRMDGSSYEQYF
.	.	TRBJ2-6	TRBV10-3	TGTGCCATCAGTGACTCGGCGACTGGGGCCAACGTCCTGACTTTC	CAISDSATGANVLTF
.	.	TRBJ2-1	TRBV7-2	TGTGCCAGCAGCTTAGTTGGGGACTTAGTAGAGGCTGAGCAGTTCTTC	CASSLVGDLVEAEQFF
.	.	TRBJ1-2	TRBV7-8	TGTGCCAGCAGCTTAGCATCGGGGCTCTATGGCTACACCTTC	CASSLASGLYGYTF
many	.	TRBJ1-3	TRBV2	TGTGCCAGCAGTGAATCGACAGACTCTGGAAACACCATATATTTT	CASSESTDSGNTIYF
.	.	TRBJ1-1	TRBV19	TGTGCCAGTATCGGGCGGGGACCGCTGGGCTCTGAAGCTTTCTTT	CASIGRGPLGSEAFF
few	.	TRBJ2-5	TRBV7-9	TGTGCCAGCAGCTTAAATGGGGTGAGCCGTGAGACCCAGTACTTC	CASSLNGVSRETQYF
few	.	TRBJ2-3	TRBV11-3	TGTGCCAGCAGCTTACGGGTTTACACAGATACGCAGTATTTT	CASSLRVYTDTQYF
few	TRBD1	TRBJ1-5	TRBV10-3	TGTGCCATCAGCCCGGGACAGGGAACTGAAGGACCCAATCAGCCCCAGCATTTT	CAISPGQGTEGPNQPQHF